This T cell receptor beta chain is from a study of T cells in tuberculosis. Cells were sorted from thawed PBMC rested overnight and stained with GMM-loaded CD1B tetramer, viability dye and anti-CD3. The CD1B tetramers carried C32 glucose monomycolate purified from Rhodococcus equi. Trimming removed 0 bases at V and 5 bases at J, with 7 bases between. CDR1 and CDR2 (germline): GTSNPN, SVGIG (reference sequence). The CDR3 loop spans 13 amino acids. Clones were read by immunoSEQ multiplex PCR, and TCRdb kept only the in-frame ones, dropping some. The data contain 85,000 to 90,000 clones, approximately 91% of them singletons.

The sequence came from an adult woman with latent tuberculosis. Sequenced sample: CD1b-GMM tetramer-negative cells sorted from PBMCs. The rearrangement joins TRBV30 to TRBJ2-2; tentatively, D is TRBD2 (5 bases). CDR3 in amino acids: CAWSVLGTGELFF. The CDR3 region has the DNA TGTGCCTGGAGTGTACTAGGGACCGGGGAGCTGTTTTTT. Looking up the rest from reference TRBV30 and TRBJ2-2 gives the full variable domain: SQTIHQWPATLVQPVGSPLSLECTVEGTSNPNLYWYRQAAGRGLQLLFYSVGIGQISSEVPQNLSASRPQDRQFILSSKKLLLSDSGFYLCAWSVLGTGELFFGEGSRLTVL.